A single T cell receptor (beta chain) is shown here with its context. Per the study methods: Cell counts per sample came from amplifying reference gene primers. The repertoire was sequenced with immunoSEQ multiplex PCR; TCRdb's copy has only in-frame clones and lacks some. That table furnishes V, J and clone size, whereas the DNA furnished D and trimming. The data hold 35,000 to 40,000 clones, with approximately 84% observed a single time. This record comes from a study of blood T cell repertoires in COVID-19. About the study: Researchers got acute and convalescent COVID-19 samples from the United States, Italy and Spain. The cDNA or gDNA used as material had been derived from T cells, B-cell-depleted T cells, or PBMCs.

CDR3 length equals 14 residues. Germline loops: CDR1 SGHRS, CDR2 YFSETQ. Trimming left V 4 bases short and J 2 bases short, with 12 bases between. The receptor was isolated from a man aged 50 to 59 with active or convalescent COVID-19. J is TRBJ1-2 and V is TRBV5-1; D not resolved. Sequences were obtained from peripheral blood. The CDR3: CASSREPRNYGYTF. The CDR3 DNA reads TGCGCCAGCAGCCGGGAACCCAGGAACTATGGCTACACCTTC.